This TCR beta chain was documented in a study of T cell repertoires in cytomegalovirus infection. TCRdb re-called the reads through MiXCR, storing one row per CDR3 protein. The table includes a few hundred thousand distinct CDR3 sequences, more than 15% detected once. Only a few counts were recorded for this clonotype. The CDR3 is made up of 12 amino acids. Germline CDR1 reads SNHLY; CDR2 reads FYNNEI. V shed 8 bases and J 4 bases; nucleotides not matched to a gene: 3. The chain has TRBV2 and TRBJ2-7, with TRBD2 matching 9 bases. Sequencing was done on a sample of CD8+ T cells from PBMCs. The sequence was collected from a human donor in good health (CMV status not recorded). Some clones in this sample may be carry-over from other donors' samples. The CDR3: CASLGLAYEQYF. The CDR3, as DNA: TGTGCCAGCCTGGGACTAGCATACGAGCAGTACTTC.